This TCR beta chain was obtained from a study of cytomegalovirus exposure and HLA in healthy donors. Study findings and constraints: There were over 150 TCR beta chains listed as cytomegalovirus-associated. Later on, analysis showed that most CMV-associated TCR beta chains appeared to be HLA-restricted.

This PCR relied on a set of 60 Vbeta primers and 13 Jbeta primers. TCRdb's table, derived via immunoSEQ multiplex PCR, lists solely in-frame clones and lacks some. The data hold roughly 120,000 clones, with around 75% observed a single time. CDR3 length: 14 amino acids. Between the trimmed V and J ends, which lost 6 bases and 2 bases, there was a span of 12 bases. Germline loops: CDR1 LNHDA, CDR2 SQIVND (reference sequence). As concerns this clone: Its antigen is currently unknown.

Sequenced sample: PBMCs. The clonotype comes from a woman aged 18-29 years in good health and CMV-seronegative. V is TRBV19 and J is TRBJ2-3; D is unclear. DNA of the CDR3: TGTGCCAGTAGGCTAGAGAGGTCCACAGATACGCAGTATTTT. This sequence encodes CASRLERSTDTQYF.